In its sample, the clone carrying this T cell receptor (beta chain) was seen once. The data were obtained in a study of T cell responses to AZD1222 COVID-19 vaccine. This CDR3 spans 15 amino acids. V was trimmed by 3 bases and J by 1 base, leaving 10 bases between them. The germline V gene has CDR1 LNHDA and CDR2 SQIVND (reference sequence). Data came from immunoSEQ multiplex PCR; TCRdb stores just in-frame clones and leaves some out. The table lists more than 100,000 clones, 75% to 95% of them singletons, with about 41% in the top ten. The rearrangement uses TRBV19 and TRBJ2-1; possibly TRBD2 for D (6 bases). The clonotype originates from an adult in good health. This specimen was peripheral blood, taken on day 0 of AZD1222 vaccination. Written as DNA, the CDR3 is TGTGCCAGTAGTATTTCCGGGAGTTCCTACAATGAGCAGTTCTTC. It encodes CASSISGSSYNEQFF.